Shown below are 21 T cell receptor beta chains from a single sample sequenced in a study of blood T cell repertoires in COVID-19. The data were produced by immunoSEQ multiplex PCR, yet TCRdb's version contains in-frame clones alone and is incomplete. Here the sample spans 90,000 to 110,000 clones, less than 90% being singletons. Material: peripheral blood. The source is an older woman with acute or convalescent COVID-19.

In its sample, this clone was seen a few times. The chain couples TRBV19 to TRBJ2-7; TRBD2 matches at 7 bases. CDR1 is LNHDA and CDR2 is SQIVND in the germline V gene (reference sequence). CDR3 size: 15 residues. V lost 6 bases, J lost 2 bases, and 10 bases stayed unmatched. The CDR3 bases are TGTGCCAGTAGCGGCATAGCGGGCCAAACCTACGAGCAGTACTTC. Translation gives CASSGIAGQTYEQYF.

The chain is built from TRBV9 and TRBJ2-5; TRBD1 aligns across 10 bases. V lost 5 bases, J lost 0 bases, and 1 base stayed unmatched. The germline CDR1 and CDR2 sequences are SGDLS and YYNGEE. CDR3 size: 14 residues. The CDR3 bases are TGTGCCAGCAGGGGACAGGGGAACCAAGAGACCCAGTACTTC. Its translation is CASRGQGNQETQYF.

The chain employs TRBV28 and TRBJ2-7; perhaps TRBD2 as D (6 bases). Trimming removed 3 bases at V and 2 bases at J, with 11 bases between. The length of the CDR3 is 14 residues. CDR1 is MDHEN, CDR2 SYDVKM, per germline. CDR3 in DNA: TGTGCCAGCAGTTTTGGAGGGGAAGCCTACGAGCAGTACTTC. It translates to CASSFGGEAYEQYF.

There are many counts of this clone. The chain recombines TRBV28 with TRBJ1-2; D may be TRBD1 (5 bases). Trimming removed 6 bases at V and 1 base at J, with 15 bases between. Germline values: CDR1 MDHEN, CDR2 SYDVKM. This CDR3 is built from 15 residues. CDR3 sequence reads: CASSLTGRLNYGYTF. The CDR3 DNA is TGTGCCAGCAGCCTAACAGGCAGGCTTAACTATGGCTACACCTTC.

The chain couples TRBV30 to TRBJ1-1; D unclear. Trimming cost V 1 base and J 4 bases, with 7 bases left between them. The V gene's germline CDR1 is GTSNPN and CDR2 SVGIG (reference sequence). The CDR3 is made up of 12 amino acids. This CDR3 is CAWSAQVTEAFF. As DNA, the CDR3 is TGTGCCTGGAGTGCCCAGGTCACTGAAGCTTTCTTT.

The V call is TRBV24-1, the J call TRBJ1-4, with D tentatively TRBD1 (5 bases). The germline V gene has CDR1 KGHDR and CDR2 SFDVKD. CDR3 length: 14 residues. Trimming removed 5 bases from V and 4 bases from J, with 10 bases in between. CDR3 sequence reads: CATSVGGLNEKLFF. The CDR3 DNA reads TGTGCCACCAGTGTGGGGGGACTTAATGAAAAACTGTTTTTT.

The chain links TRBV19 to TRBJ2-1, with 15 positions matching TRBD2. The germline gives CDR1 LNHDA, CDR2 SQIVND (reference sequence). V lost 4 bases, J lost 5 bases, and 15 bases stayed unmatched. The CDR3 loop spans 20 amino acids. CDR3 sequence (DNA): TGTGCCAGTAGTAGAGCGGGAGGACTAGCGGGAGGGGGGCGAAACAATGAGCAGTTCTTC. It translates to CASSRAGGLAGGGRNNEQFF.

This clone was seen a few times. The rearrangement links TRBV9 to TRBJ1-4; 9 bases are a match to TRBD1. The V and J ends lost 3 bases and 8 bases, in that order; junction bases with no gene match: 5. Germline CDR1 and CDR2: SGDLS and YYNGEE. The CDR3 is made up of 14 amino acids. The CDR3 region is CASSDGTGREKLFF. The CDR3 nucleotides read TGTGCCAGCAGCGACGGGACAGGGCGCGAAAAACTGTTTTTT.

The V call is TRBV28, the J call TRBJ1-2, with unresolved D. The CDR3 runs 12 residues. CDR1 is MDHEN, CDR2 SYDVKM, per germline. Trimming removed 3 bases at V and 8 bases at J, with 10 bases between. In nucleotides, the CDR3 is TGTGCCAGCAGTTTTTCCCGGTGGGGCTACACCTTC. It is translated as CASSFSRWGYTF.

The genes are TRBV14 and TRBJ2-2; no clear D gene. In germline, CDR1 is SGHDN, CDR2 FVKESK. This CDR3 contains 13 residues. Trimming removed 6 bases from V and 5 bases from J, with 10 bases in between. The CDR3 DNA is TGTGCCAGCAGTTACTTCCAAACCGGGGAGCTGTTTTTT. Its protein product is CASSYFQTGELFF.

The chain couples TRBV9 to TRBJ2-5, with TRBD1 matching 7 bases. Germline CDR1 SGDLS, CDR2 YYNGEE. The V and J ends lost 4 bases and 2 bases, in that order; junction bases with no gene match: 5. There are 14 residues in the CDR3. CDR3 sequence: CASSPTGIQETQYF. The CDR3, as DNA: TGTGCCAGCAGCCCGACAGGGATACAAGAGACCCAGTACTTC.

The chain joins TRBV7-2 to TRBJ2-7; no definite D call. Germline V gene data show CDR1 as SGHTA and CDR2 as FQGNSA. Trimming removed 2 bases from V and 0 bases from J, with 8 bases in between. The CDR3 contains 14 residues. As DNA, the CDR3 is TGTGCCAGCAGCTTATCAGGATTCTCCTACGAGCAGTACTTC. This translates into CASSLSGFSYEQYF.

The chain has TRBV9 and TRBJ2-3, with 8 bases aligning to TRBD2. J gave up 3 bases and V 3 bases, and 9 bases lay outside the gene matches. CDR3 length: 16 residues. Germline lookup yields CDR1 SGDLS and CDR2 YYNGEE. This chain's CDR3 is CASSAPAGARTDTQYF. Here the CDR3 DNA reads TGTGCCAGCAGCGCCCCAGCGGGGGCCAGGACAGATACGCAGTATTTT.

This chain's CDR3 is CASKREYLNEQFF. The CDR3, as DNA: TGTGCCAGCAAGCGGGAGTATCTCAATGAGCAGTTCTTC. This chain links TRBV2 with TRBJ2-1; 8 nucleotides agree with TRBD2. The CDR3 covers 13 residues. Germline V gives CDR1 SNHLY, CDR2 FYNNEI. V shed 7 bases, J shed 6 bases, and the junction held 5 bases outside the gene matches. Full variable domain (outside the CDR3, taken from reference TRBV2 and TRBJ2-1): EPEVTQTPSHQVTQMGQEVILRCVPISNHLYFYWYRQILGQKVEFLVSFYNNEISEKSEIFDDQFSVERPDGSNFTLKIRSTKLEDSAMYFCASKREYLNEQFFGPGTRLTVL.

The CDR3 DNA is TGTGCCAGCTCACCGATTGCAGGTCTCTCTGGAAACACCATATATTTT. Translated, it gives CASSPIAGLSGNTIYF. The rearrangement joins TRBV18 to TRBJ1-3; D not certain. This CDR3 has 16 residues. In germline, CDR1 is KGHSH, CDR2 LQKENI. Trimming left V 3 bases short and J 0 bases short, with 12 bases between.

This clone was detected only a few times. This chain joins TRBV5-4 and TRBJ2-1; 7 bases agree with TRBD2. The V and J ends lost 4 bases and 5 bases, in that order; junction bases with no gene match: 9. The CDR3 sequence is 15 residues long. Germline V gene lookup returns CDR1 SGHNT and CDR2 YYREEE (reference sequence). CDR3 protein: CASSRPGTNHNEQFF. The CDR3 region has the DNA TGTGCCAGCAGCCGCCCCGGGACTAATCACAATGAGCAGTTCTTC.

This chain uses TRBV19 with TRBJ2-7; D not resolved. The CDR3 length is 13 residues. V lost 5 bases, J lost 2 bases, and 10 bases lay in between. Germline CDR1 is LNHDA and CDR2 is SQIVND (reference sequence). DNA for the CDR3: TGTGCCAGTAGTCTCAATAGAGCCTACGAGCAGTACTTC. It specifies CASSLNRAYEQYF.

As for this clone: The conserved phenylalanine or tryptophan is not found at the CDR3 terminus, so this likely reflects a read error. The limits of the CDR3 on the DNA are not certain, so only TCRdb's listed CDR3 is given. The V call is TRBV6-5, the J call TRBJ1-2; TRBD1 reflects the table's D call only, with no check against the DNA. Termini included, the CDR3 measures 12 amino acids. Germline V gives CDR1 MNHEY, CDR2 SVGAGI. The CDR3 reads CASSSGGGTGIV.

V is TRBV19 and J is TRBJ2-3; TRBD2 aligns across 14 bases. Germline loops: CDR1 LNHDA, CDR2 SQIVND (reference sequence). V was clipped by 6 bases and J by 6 bases; unmatched bases: 2. The CDR3 contains 14 residues. The CDR3 protein is CASRGLAGADTQYF. Written as DNA, the CDR3 is TGTGCCAGTAGGGGACTAGCGGGAGCCGATACGCAGTATTTT.

The rearrangement uses TRBV10-3 and TRBJ2-7, with D possibly TRBD1 on 5 matching bases. The CDR3 sequence is 16 residues long. Trimming removed 3 bases from V and 1 base from J, with 16 bases in between. The germline CDR1 and CDR2 sequences are ENHRY and SYGVKD. The CDR3 coding sequence is TGTGCCATCAGTGAAAATACTCCCAGGGATTCCTACGAGCAGTACTTC. Residues: CAISENTPRDSYEQYF.

This sequence joins TRBV28 and TRBJ1-5; 10 nucleotides agree with TRBD1. This CDR3 is built from 15 residues. V gave up 9 bases and J gave up 1 base; unmatched junction bases: 6. The germline gives CDR1 MDHEN, CDR2 SYDVKM. DNA of the CDR3: TGTGCCAGTTCTAGACAGGGGGCGAGCAATCAGCCCCAGCATTTT. Residues: CASSRQGASNQPQHF. The variable domain in full, with the rest retrieved from reference TRBV28 and TRBJ1-5, is DVKVTQSSRYLVKRTGEKVFLECVQDMDHENMFWYRQDPGLGLRLIYFSYDVKMKEKGDIPEGYSVSREKKERFSLILESASTNQTSMYLCASSRQGASNQPQHFGDGTRLSIL.